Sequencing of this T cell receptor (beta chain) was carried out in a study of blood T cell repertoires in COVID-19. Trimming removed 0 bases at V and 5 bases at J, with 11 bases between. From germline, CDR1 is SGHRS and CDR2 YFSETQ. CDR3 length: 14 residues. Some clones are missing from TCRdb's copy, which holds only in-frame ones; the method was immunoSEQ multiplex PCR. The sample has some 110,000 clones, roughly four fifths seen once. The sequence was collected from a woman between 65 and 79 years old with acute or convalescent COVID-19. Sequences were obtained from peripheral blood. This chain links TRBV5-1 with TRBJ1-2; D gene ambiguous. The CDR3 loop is CASSLAQGRYGYTF. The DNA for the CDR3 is TGCGCCAGCAGCTTGGCCCAAGGGAGGTATGGCTACACCTTC.